This T cell receptor beta chain stems from a study of T cell responses to AZD1222 COVID-19 vaccine. On the study more broadly: Second-dose intervals near 4 or 12 weeks were combined.

Remarks on this clone: Its cognate antigen is unknown.

Findings of the study overall: It should be noted that donors were predominantly white British and more often female, and clonal diversity was possibly underestimated. Repertoire sampling happened only post peak T cell response. Only six individuals given AZD1222 were seropositive at baseline.

Method: immunoSEQ multiplex PCR; TCRdb's copy keeps in-frame clones and lacks some. The sample has tens of thousands of clones, about 74% seen once. This material consisted of peripheral blood, taken on day 0 of AZD1222 vaccination. The receptor comes from an adult in good health.

The CDR3 nucleotides are TGTGCCAGCACTATCCGGGACAGAGATCAGCCCCAGCATTTT. Protein: CASTIRDRDQPQHF. This sequence joins TRBV6-5 and TRBJ1-5; 7 bases are shared with TRBD1. Germline CDR1 reads MNHEY; CDR2 reads SVGAGI. The length of the CDR3 is 14 residues. V gave up 7 bases and J gave up 5 bases; unmatched junction bases: 8.